This TCR beta chain is drawn from a study of CD8 T cells in Susac syndrome. Study outcomes and limitations: The relatively small number of individuals in the TCR sequencing and HLA analysis was acknowledged by the study.

TCR beta sequencing covered blood CD8+ and CD4+ T cells. As to this clonotype: Its target is unknown.

An input of 0.5 to 1 ug of RNA was subjected to reverse transcription using random hexamers. With immunoSEQ multiplex PCR, TCR beta CDR3 was amplified across 54 Vbeta and 13 Jbeta. TCRdb re-analysed the immunoSEQ multiplex PCR reads in MiXCR, keeping a single row per CDR3 protein. The top ten hold 0.16% of the sample, which has 150,000 to 160,000 distinct CDR3 sequences, about 95% seen once. The trim removed 0 bases at V and 2 bases at J, leaving 5 bases unmatched. CDR1 is DFQATT, CDR2 SNEGSKA, per germline (reference sequence). This CDR3 has 16 residues. Specimen: CD4+ T cells from PBMCs. This TCR derives from a human donor with Susac syndrome. The chain couples TRBV20-1 to TRBJ1-5, with 9 positions matching TRBD1. Written as DNA, the CDR3 is TGCAGTGCTAGAGATGGGACAGGGTTTGGCAATCAGCCCCAGCATTTT. Its translation: CSARDGTGFGNQPQHF.